This TCR beta chain is drawn from a study of CD8+CD57+ T cells in acquired aplastic anemia. Points on this clonotype: Its antigen remains unidentified.

V lost 8 bases, J lost 7 bases, and 22 bases lay in between. Germline lookup yields CDR1 SGHRS and CDR2 YFSETQ. The CDR3 length is 14 residues. General study points: The study identified more than 25 CD8+ CDR3 sequences shared by patients and controls. Patients and healthy controls showed no significant CD8+ Simpson's diversity difference.

Genomic DNA served as template for TCR beta VDJ and CDR3 profiling. TCRdb reanalysed the reads using MiXCR and keeps one entry per CDR3 protein. The top ten hold about 50% of the sample, which has 150,000 to 200,000 distinct CDR3 sequences, 55% to 70% seen once. The sequenced material came from sorted CD4+, CD8+, or CD8+CD57+ T cells (not recorded which) from PBMCs. V is TRBV5-1 and J is TRBJ2-7; D might be TRBD2 (5 bases). The receptor's source is a human donor in good health. The CDR3 nucleotides read TGCGCCAGTAGGACGGAAGCAACTACGGGGGAGCAGTACTTC. Encoded protein: CASRTEATTGEQYF.